The source of this T cell receptor (beta chain) is a study of CD8 T cells in ankylosing spondylitis. Libraries of TCR beta came from quantitative 5'-RACE with molecular barcodes. TCRdb itself ran the 5' RACE reads through MiXCR, one entry per CDR3 protein. The sample includes 200,000 to 250,000 distinct CDR3 sequences, over 8.5% of them seen just once. J lost 2 bases, V lost 4 bases, and 2 bases had no gene match. The CDR3 covers 14 residues. Germline-derived CDR1 and CDR2 are SGHRS and YFSETQ. This clonotype was recorded many times. Its antigen is not known. Whole-study findings and limits: Clones tied to disease were said to be significantly enriched in matched ankylosing spondylitis synovial fluid. Seemingly distinctive of ankylosing spondylitis blood was a TCR beta motif formed by eight highly homologous variants.

The rearrangement links TRBV5-1 to TRBJ2-1, with 8 bases that match TRBD2. The sequenced material came from blood, either unsorted or a sorted T cell fraction (not recorded which). The TCR comes from a male donor with ankylosing spondylitis or in good health (not recorded which). DNA for the CDR3: TGCGCCAGCAGCCAGCGGGGGCCCTACAATGAGCAGTTCTTC. Its translation: CASSQRGPYNEQFF.